The 13 T cell receptor beta chains given below trace back to one sample, sequenced in a study of blood T cell repertoires in COVID-19. Sequenced by immunoSEQ multiplex PCR; TCRdb stores in-frame clones only, minus some. The data contain 62,000 or so clones, roughly 89% of them singletons. Sample: peripheral blood. These receptors were collected from a man aged 45 to 65 with active COVID-19.

The J gene is TRBJ1-1, the V gene TRBV5-6, with 10 nucleotides matching TRBD1. After removal of 4 bases from V and 4 bases from J, the junction contained 7 bases not matched to a gene. The CDR3 extends over 15 amino acids. The germline V gene has CDR1 SGHDT and CDR2 YYEEEE. CDR3 nucleotides: TGTGCCAGCAGCGAGCCGGGACAGGGGAGCACTGAAGCTTTCTTT. Its translation is CASSEPGQGSTEAFF.

This clone is a singleton in its sample. This chain links TRBV6-2 or TRBV6-3 with TRBJ1-2; D is unclear. CDR3 size: 15 residues. The germline CDR1 and CDR2 sequences are MNHEY and SVGEGT. The V gene lost 0 bases and the J gene lost 8 bases, with 16 bases spanning the gap. CDR3 in DNA: TGTGCCAGCAGTTACTCGAGTCCAGGCCGCTGGGGCTACACCTTC. The encoded protein is CASSYSSPGRWGYTF.

The chain joins TRBV29-1 to TRBJ2-2; 7 bases fit TRBD1. Germline V gene lookup returns CDR1 SQVTM and CDR2 ANQGSEA. This CDR3 spans 16 amino acids. V was pared by 5 bases and J by 9 bases, with 18 bases of the junction left unmatched. The chain's CDR3 is CSVQGVGTALHRELFF. CDR3 nucleotides: TGCAGCGTTCAGGGAGTGGGGACAGCGTTACACCGGGAGCTGTTTTTT.

The V call is TRBV5-1, the J call TRBJ2-7, with 10 positions matching TRBD2. The CDR3 runs 13 residues. Germline CDR1 and CDR2: SGHRS and YFSETQ. After removal of 8 bases from V and 0 bases from J, the junction contained 2 bases not matched to a gene. The CDR3 region is CASSSGSSYEQYF. The CDR3 DNA reads as TGCGCCAGTTCTAGCGGGAGCTCCTACGAGCAGTACTTC.

This clone was detected only once. This chain links TRBV19 with TRBJ1-4; 7 bases are shared with TRBD1. The V gene's germline CDR1 is LNHDA and CDR2 SQIVND (reference sequence). There are 15 residues in the CDR3. With 8 bases clipped from V and 4 bases from J, the junction kept 10 bases outside the gene matches. CDR3 sequence reads: CASQAQGGINEKLFF. The CDR3 DNA reads as TGTGCCAGTCAGGCCCAGGGGGGAATTAATGAAAAACTGTTTTTT.

This chain connects TRBV7-9 to TRBJ2-3; 7 bases fit TRBD2. The germline V gene encodes CDR1 SEHNR and CDR2 FQNEAQ (reference sequence). The CDR3 extends over 13 amino acids. V dropped 7 bases and J dropped 4; count of bases not matched to a gene: 5. The CDR3 region has the DNA TGTGCCAGCACCCCGACTAGCTCAGATACGCAGTATTTT. It translates to CASTPTSSDTQYF.

The V gene is TRBV20-1, the J gene TRBJ2-1, with 7 bases fitting TRBD1. Germline V CDR1 and CDR2: DFQATT, SNEGSKA (reference sequence). This CDR3 contains 11 residues. CDR3 sequence: CSSGQHNEQFF. CDR3 coding DNA: TGCAGCTCGGGACAGCACAATGAGCAGTTCTTC.

The rearrangement joins TRBV2 to TRBJ2-5, with a tentative D call TRBD1 (5 bases). The CDR3 has 14 amino acids. From germline, CDR1 is SNHLY and CDR2 FYNNEI. Trimming removed 2 bases from V and 3 bases from J, with 10 bases in between. For the CDR3, the DNA is TGTGCCAGCAGTGAAAGTTTCAGGGAAGAGACCCAGTACTTC. Amino acids: CASSESFREETQYF.

The chain is built from TRBV18 and TRBJ1-6, with 9 bases aligning to TRBD1. Germline V CDR1 and CDR2: KGHSH, LQKENI. The CDR3 extends over 14 amino acids. The trim removed 8 bases at V and 5 bases at J, leaving 4 bases unmatched. The CDR3 sequence: CASKGQGNNSPLHF. The CDR3 DNA reads TGTGCCAGCAAGGGACAGGGCAATAATTCACCCCTCCACTTT.

The rearrangement uses TRBV7-2 and TRBJ2-7; 9 positions match TRBD1. Unmatched junction bases numbered 3, after V lost 0 bases and J lost 6 bases. CDR1 SGHTA and CDR2 FQGNSA come from the germline V gene. This CDR3 has 14 residues. CDR3 sequence (DNA): TGTGCCAGCAGCTTAGCGGGACAGGGCCGCGAGCAGTACTTC. This encodes CASSLAGQGREQYF.

The genes are TRBV6-2 or TRBV6-3 and TRBJ2-5, with 13 bases fitting TRBD2. With 4 bases clipped from V and 2 bases from J, the junction kept 4 bases outside the gene matches. This CDR3 contains 16 residues. The germline gives CDR1 MNHEY, CDR2 SVGEGT. The CDR3 loop is CASSFRTSGGQETQYF. The CDR3 DNA is TGTGCCAGCAGTTTCAGGACTAGCGGGGGTCAAGAGACCCAGTACTTC.

The J gene is TRBJ1-2, the V gene TRBV4-2; 9 bases fit TRBD1. The CDR3 contains 17 residues. The germline V gene has CDR1 LGHNA and CDR2 YNFKEQ. Germline trimming cut 6 bases from V and 4 bases from J; bases unmatched to any gene: 15. The CDR3, as DNA: TGTGCCAGCAGAAACACGGAGGGGGACAGGGATTTCTATGGCTACACCTTC. Residues: CASRNTEGDRDFYGYTF.

This clone has a single count. The chain uses TRBV4-3 and TRBJ2-1; 9 nucleotides line up with TRBD1. V lost 0 bases, J lost 7 bases, and 10 bases stayed unmatched. From germline, CDR1 is LGHNA and CDR2 YSLEER. CDR3 length: 17 residues. The CDR3 DNA follows: TGCGCCAGCAGCCAAGATCCGACAGGGGGTAAGTTAAATGAGCAGTTCTTC. Protein: CASSQDPTGGKLNEQFF.